The following is a T cell receptor beta chain sequence with its context. Followed over time, Seattle patients had been enrolled while infection was active. The entry originates in a study of blood T cell repertoires in COVID-19. Study in general: From the United States, Italy and Spain came samples of acute and convalescent COVID-19. The cDNA or gDNA used as material had been derived from T cells, B-cell-depleted T cells, or PBMCs.

Some clones are missing from TCRdb's copy, which holds only in-frame ones; the method was immunoSEQ multiplex PCR. Of 200,000 to 250,000 clones listed, about 85% were seen once; the top ten hold about a tenth. From germline, CDR1 is LNHNV and CDR2 YYDKDF (reference sequence). V was pared by 3 bases and J by 7 bases, with 11 bases of the junction left unmatched. This CDR3 region has 17 residues. Input material: peripheral blood. The V gene is TRBV15, the J gene TRBJ2-2; 10 bases agree with TRBD1. The TCR was taken from a woman aged 45-65 years with COVID-19, enrolled during active disease. DNA for the CDR3: TGTGCCACCAGCAGTGAACACATCGGGACAGGGGACGGGGAGCTGTTTTTT. It is translated as CATSSEHIGTGDGELFF.